These 3 T cell receptor beta chains came from one sample sequenced in a study of T cell responses to AZD1222 COVID-19 vaccine. Measured with immunoSEQ multiplex PCR; TCRdb has only the in-frame clones, and not every one. Of about 120,000 clones listed, roughly 89% were seen once; the top ten hold roughly 4.5%. This sample comprised peripheral blood, obtained on day 0 of AZD1222 vaccination. The receptors derive from an adult in good health.

The chain carries TRBV4-2 and TRBJ2-3; D is uncertain. The CDR3 contains 13 residues. The germline V gene encodes CDR1 LGHNA and CDR2 YNFKEQ. V was cut by 5 bases and J by 1 base, with 7 bases left in between. The CDR3, as DNA: TGTGCCAGCAGCTTCCGGGGCACAGATACGCAGTATTTT. Amino acids: CASSFRGTDTQYF.

V usage is TRBV6-5 and J usage is TRBJ1-6; D gene ambiguous. Trimming stripped 6 bases from V and 7 bases from J, with 13 bases between. Germline assignment: CDR1 MNHEY and CDR2 SVGAGI. CDR3 size: 14 residues. CDR3 in DNA: TGTGCCAGCAGGGACGTTAGGTGGAATTCACCCCTCCACTTT. Residues: CASRDVRWNSPLHF.

This chain joins TRBV6-5 and TRBJ1-5; the D gene is possibly TRBD1 (5 bases). V dropped 6 bases and J dropped 4 bases, with 16 bases sitting between them. There are 15 residues in the CDR3. From germline, CDR1 is MNHEY and CDR2 SVGAGI. The CDR3 region is CASRPPGGGNQPQHF. The CDR3 coding sequence is TGTGCCAGCAGGCCACCGGGGGGAGGGAATCAGCCCCAGCATTTT.